The 27 T cell receptor beta chains given below trace back to one sample, sequenced in a study of PD-1 blockade in mismatch repair-deficient tumors. Profiling relied on immunoSEQ multiplex PCR, and the TCRdb table lists in-frame clones only, not all of them. Of about 68,000 clones listed, 78% were seen once; the top ten hold roughly 6%. Sequencing used peripheral blood, obtained 2 weeks after starting pembrolizumab. Receptor source: an adult with mismatch repair-deficient cancer.

In DNA, the CDR3 is TGCGCCAGCAGTCTTTCAGGGGAGGCCGAGACCCAGTACTTC. Protein sequence: CASSLSGEAETQYF. The chain carries TRBV5-1 and TRBJ2-5, with D tentatively TRBD1 or TRBD2 (6 bases each). V lost 5 bases and J lost 5, with 16 bases in between. The CDR3 runs 14 residues. Germline V gene lookup returns CDR1 SGHRS and CDR2 YFSETQ.

Here the CDR3 reads CARSGAYQETQYF. The DNA for the CDR3 is TGTGCCAGATCTGGGGCGTACCAAGAGACCCAGTACTTC. The V call is TRBV2, the J call TRBJ2-5; possible D gene TRBD1, 5 bases. In germline, CDR1 is SNHLY, CDR2 FYNNEI. This CDR3 spans 13 amino acids. V lost 9 bases, J lost 0 bases, and 11 bases lay in between. The full variable domain, its missing parts supplied by reference TRBV2 and TRBJ2-5, is EPEVTQTPSHQVTQMGQEVILRCVPISNHLYFYWYRQILGQKVEFLVSFYNNEISEKSEIFDDQFSVERPDGSNFTLKIRSTKLEDSAMYFCARSGAYQETQYFGPGTRLLVL.

The chain joins TRBV13 to TRBJ2-3; D not resolved. CDR1 and CDR2 (germline): PRHDT, FYEKMQ (reference sequence). CDR3 length: 12 residues. V was cut by 7 bases and J by 2 bases, with 7 bases left in between. CDR3 region: CASTLDTDTQYF. The CDR3 DNA is TGTGCCAGCACCCTTGACACAGATACGCAGTATTTT.

This chain connects TRBV29-1 to TRBJ1-1, with a weak D call TRBD1 (6 bases). Germline V gives CDR1 SQVTM, CDR2 ANQGSEA. Trimming stripped 7 bases from V and 0 bases from J, with 21 bases between. The CDR3 sequence is 16 residues long. As DNA, the CDR3 is TGCAGCGCTTTAGTAACGACGGACAGTCTGAACACTGAAGCTTTCTTT. Translation: CSALVTTDSLNTEAFF.

This rearrangement joins TRBV6-6 to TRBJ2-6; D is unresolved. CDR3 length: 15 amino acids. Germline V gene data show CDR1 as MNHNY and CDR2 as SVGAGI (reference sequence). Trimming shortened V by 2 bases and J by 0 bases, and 5 bases separated the two germline ends. The CDR3 spells CASSYPGSGANVLTF. In DNA form, the CDR3 reads TGTGCCAGCAGTTACCCGGGCTCTGGGGCCAACGTCCTGACTTTC.

This chain uses TRBV5-4 with TRBJ2-5; D is ambiguous. The germline V gene encodes CDR1 SGHNT and CDR2 YYREEE (reference sequence). The CDR3 loop spans 11 amino acids. V lost 2 bases, J lost 5 bases, and 4 bases lay in between. The CDR3, as DNA: TGTGCCAGCAGCTTCGGTGAGACCCAGTACTTC. Its protein product is CASSFGETQYF.

This clone appeared a few times. The chain combines TRBV25-1 with TRBJ2-4, with a possible D match to TRBD1 (6 bases). Germline CDR1 MGHDK, CDR2 SYGVNS. V was pared by 7 bases and J by 9 bases, with 10 bases between. This CDR3 comprises 11 residues. CDR3 in amino acids: CASIQGSIQYF. CDR3 DNA: TGTGCCAGCATACAGGGATCCATTCAGTACTTC.

With respect to this clone: This CDR3 is also generated by other DNA sequences in the sample. The V gene is TRBV28, the J gene TRBJ1-5, with unresolved D. Germline loops: CDR1 MDHEN, CDR2 SYDVKM. Trimming took off 5 bases at V and 10 bases at J, with 15 bases between the two ends. This CDR3 region has 13 residues. The CDR3 loop is CASSTGRGRPQHF. The DNA of the CDR3 is TGTGCCAGCAGTACGGGCCGCGGGAGACCCCAGCATTTT.

V gene TRBV6-1 combines with J gene TRBJ2-1, with 11 bases lining up with TRBD2. Trimming at V came to 4 bases and at J to 0 bases, leaving 8 bases not matched to a gene. This CDR3 has 18 residues. From germline, CDR1 is MNHNS and CDR2 SASEGT. Here the CDR3 DNA reads TGTGCCAGCAGTGGTAGCTATGGGACTAGCGGCTCCTACAATGAGCAGTTCTTC. This codes for CASSGSYGTSGSYNEQFF.

Relative to its sample, this clone is medium-sized. V usage is TRBV29-1 and J usage is TRBJ2-3, with D perhaps TRBD2 (6 bases). CDR1 and CDR2 from the germline V gene are SQVTM and ANQGSEA. V was clipped by 3 bases and J by 1 base, with 14 bases between them. The CDR3 is 15 residues long. This CDR3 reads CSVELVSGGTDTQYF. DNA for the CDR3: TGCAGCGTTGAGCTAGTGTCGGGAGGCACAGATACGCAGTATTTT.

This chain joins TRBV6-5 and TRBJ2-7, with D maybe TRBD1 (6 bases). Germline loops: CDR1 MNHEY, CDR2 SVGAGI. This CDR3 contains 12 residues. Trimming shortened V by 5 bases and J by 7 bases, and 12 bases separated the two germline ends. The CDR3 reads CASSQTGTEQYF. The CDR3 region has the DNA TGTGCCAGCAGTCAAACAGGGACGGAGCAGTACTTC.

The chain joins TRBV30 to TRBJ2-3; the match to TRBD2 covers 8 bases. The V gene's germline CDR1 is GTSNPN and CDR2 SVGIG (reference sequence). This CDR3 spans 15 amino acids. V trimming: 5 bases; J trimming: 4 bases; junction bases outside the gene matches: 11. The CDR3 nucleotides are TGTGCCTGGTTGGGAAGAGCGGGAGTCGCAGATACGCAGTATTTT. This translates into CAWLGRAGVADTQYF. Drawing the rest from reference TRBV30 and TRBJ2-3, the complete variable domain is SQTIHQWPATLVQPVGSPLSLECTVEGTSNPNLYWYRQAAGRGLQLLFYSVGIGQISSEVPQNLSASRPQDRQFILSSKKLLLSDSGFYLCAWLGRAGVADTQYFGPGTRLTVL.

The table lists this clone with a count of one. The gene calls are TRBV27 and TRBJ2-3; D is ambiguous. The CDR3 sequence is 13 residues long. From germline, CDR1 is MNHEY and CDR2 SMNVEV (reference sequence). Trimming left V 4 bases short and J 0 bases short, with 5 bases between. The chain's CDR3 is CASSWGSTDTQYF. The CDR3, as DNA: TGTGCCAGCAGTTGGGGAAGCACAGATACGCAGTATTTT.

This clone was recorded only once. The V gene is TRBV5-6, the J gene TRBJ2-4, with D perhaps TRBD1 (5 bases). The germline V gene encodes CDR1 SGHDT and CDR2 YYEEEE. There are 15 residues in the CDR3. Trimming took 3 bases from V and 0 from J, leaving 10 bases between them. The CDR3 DNA reads TGTGCCAGCAGCTATGACAGTGGAGCCAAAAACATTCAGTACTTC. The encoded protein is CASSYDSGAKNIQYF.

V gene TRBV2 combines with J gene TRBJ2-3; no firm D call. This CDR3 has 12 residues. V was clipped by 4 bases and J by 2 bases, with 4 bases between them. Germline V lookup: CDR1 SNHLY, CDR2 FYNNEI. CDR3 DNA sequence: TGTGCCAGCAGTGGGCTCACAGATACGCAGTATTTT. Translating it yields CASSGLTDTQYF.

This chain joins TRBV27 and TRBJ1-4, with TRBD1 identical over 10 bases. V dropped 7 bases and J dropped 10; count of bases not matched to a gene: 6. Germline CDR1 and CDR2: MNHEY and SMNVEV (reference sequence). The CDR3 extends over 13 amino acids. Written as DNA, the CDR3 is TGTGCCAGCACCGGGACAGGGGCCTTAAAACTGTTTTTT. Translation: CASTGTGALKLFF.

In this sample, this clone turned up a few times. The same CDR3 arises from other DNA sequences in this sample as well. The V gene is TRBV19, the J gene TRBJ1-5; D gene ambiguous. V was clipped by 5 bases and J by 4 bases, with 9 bases between them. The germline gives CDR1 LNHDA, CDR2 SQIVND (reference sequence). CDR3 length: 13 residues. Here the CDR3 DNA reads TGTGCCAGTAGTCGAGATGGGAATCAGCCCCAGCATTTT. It encodes CASSRDGNQPQHF.

The J gene is TRBJ2-2, the V gene TRBV4-2, with D possibly matching TRBD2 (6 bases). Germline CDR1 reads LGHNA; CDR2 reads YNFKEQ. The CDR3 totals 14 residues. Trimming removed 8 bases from V and 2 bases from J, with 12 bases in between. CDR3 region: CASSDYSNTGELFF. The CDR3 DNA reads as TGTGCCAGCTCGGACTATTCCAACACCGGGGAGCTGTTTTTT.

The chain links TRBV19 to TRBJ2-1, with no clear D. The germline CDR1 and CDR2 sequences are LNHDA and SQIVND (reference sequence). The CDR3 is 15 amino acids. The ends were cut back, 6 bases at V and 1 base at J, with 13 bases in the middle. The CDR3 protein is CASSSKSISYNEQFF. CDR3 coding DNA: TGTGCCAGTAGCAGCAAAAGTATTTCCTACAATGAGCAGTTCTTC.

The chain has TRBV27 and TRBJ2-7; a possible D gene is TRBD2 (7 bases). Between the trimmed V and J ends, which lost 0 bases and 6 bases, there was a span of 9 bases. This CDR3 contains 13 residues. Germline lookup yields CDR1 MNHEY and CDR2 SMNVEV (reference sequence). In DNA, the CDR3 is TGTGCCAGCAGTTTATCGGGGGGGGCCGAGCAGTACTTC. Its translation is CASSLSGGAEQYF.

The chain uses TRBV7-2 and TRBJ2-4; D is possibly TRBD2 (6 bases). This CDR3 region has 16 residues. With 1 base removed from V and 2 bases from J, the gap between germline ends came to 12 bases. The germline gives CDR1 SGHTA, CDR2 FQGNSA. The CDR3 DNA reads TGTGCCAGCAGCTTAGGGGGGGTGATGACCAAAAACATTCAGTACTTC. Protein product: CASSLGGVMTKNIQYF.

The V call is TRBV5-6, the J call TRBJ1-5; 8 bases are shared with TRBD1. This CDR3 spans 15 amino acids. Germline V gives CDR1 SGHDT, CDR2 YYEEEE. The J segment lost 5 bases and the V segment lost 0 bases, leaving 4 bases of the junction unmatched. CDR3 coding DNA: TGTGCCAGCAGCTTGGGGACAGGGCAGGATCAGCCCCAGCATTTT. This translates into CASSLGTGQDQPQHF.

The chain joins TRBV2 to TRBJ1-1; no clear D. The CDR3 length is 14 residues. Germline assignment: CDR1 SNHLY and CDR2 FYNNEI. Deletions cut 11 bases from V and 4 bases from J, with 20 bases between. DNA for the CDR3: TGTGCCGATATGACGGGGTTGGATGGCACTGAAGCTTTCTTT. Its translation is CADMTGLDGTEAFF.

The genes are TRBV7-3 and TRBJ2-2, with unresolved D. The CDR3 consists of 12 residues. Trimming shortened V by 3 bases and J by 5 bases, and 4 bases separated the two germline ends. Germline V gene sequence: CDR1 SGHTA, CDR2 FQGTGA. The CDR3 DNA is TGTGCCAGCAGCTTTGCAACCGGGGAGCTGTTTTTT. This translates into CASSFATGELFF.

V gene TRBV7-9 combines with J gene TRBJ1-1, with D possibly matching TRBD1 (5 bases). Per germline, CDR1 SEHNR and CDR2 FQNEAQ (reference sequence). V lost 1 base to trimming and J lost 0 bases, with 6 bases between them. The CDR3 sequence is 14 residues long. As DNA, the CDR3 is TGTGCCAGCAGCTTAGGACAGTTGAACACTGAAGCTTTCTTT. Its protein product is CASSLGQLNTEAFF.

The gene calls are TRBV4-3 and TRBJ1-5; D may be TRBD1 (6 bases). V was shortened by 0 bases and J by 4 bases, with 13 bases between the two germline ends. The CDR3 has 16 amino acids. CDR1 and CDR2 from the germline V gene are LGHNA and YSLEER. CDR3 sequence: CASSQELQGPNQPQHF. The CDR3 DNA sequence: TGCGCCAGCAGCCAAGAATTACAGGGCCCAAATCAGCCCCAGCATTTT.

This clone was counted many times. The J gene is TRBJ2-7, the V gene TRBV11-1, with D perhaps TRBD2 (5 bases). Germline V gene lookup returns CDR1 SGHAT and CDR2 FQDESV (reference sequence). V was shortened by 4 bases and J by 7 bases, with 17 bases between the two germline ends. The CDR3 extends over 14 amino acids. CDR3 sequence reads: CASSSNQMAGEQYF. The CDR3 coding sequence is TGTGCCAGCAGCTCCAACCAAATGGCGGGTGAGCAGTACTTC.